The sequence of this T cell receptor (beta chain) was determined in a study of neurological immune-mediated disorders. This CDR3 is built from 17 residues. Trimming removed 2 bases at V and 12 bases at J, with 23 bases between. Germline V gene data show CDR1 as LGHDT and CDR2 as YNNKEL (reference sequence). TCRdb called the 5' RACE reads again in MiXCR, with one record for every CDR3 protein. The sample consists of tens of thousands of distinct CDR3 sequences, approximately 10% of them appearing once. The sequencing input was PBMCs. V and J are TRBV3-1 and TRBJ1-6; perhaps TRBD1 as D (6 bases). The source of this sequence is a young woman with HTLV-1-associated myelopathy (HAM/TSP). CDR3 DNA: TGTGCCAGCAGCCAATCGCGCGCGGGCAGGGGAAAGTTACCCCTCCACTTT. As protein: CASSQSRAGRGKLPLHF.